The rows below give T cell receptor beta chains drawn from one sample of a study of cytomegalovirus exposure and HLA in healthy donors. Sequencing used immunoSEQ multiplex PCR; TCRdb keeps in-frame clones, though not all of them. The sample has about 150,000 clones, over 70% seen once; the top ten hold around 7%. The sample taken for sequencing was PBMCs. The receptor source for this set is a man aged 25-45 years in good health and CMV-seronegative. CDR3s include the opening cysteine and the closing phenylalanine or tryptophan. Fields, in order: clone size, V gene, J gene, D gene, CDR3 DNA, CDR3 protein. A D gene is named only where the DNA matches it firmly. Some rows mark clone size as missing; the rest say once, few, many or name a class of expanded clone.

.	TRBV10-1	TRBJ2-3	TRBD1	TGCGCCAGCAGTGAGTCAACAGGGGGGAGAGATACGCAGTATTTT	CASSESTGGRDTQYF
.	TRBV6-1	TRBJ1-5	TRBD1	TGTGCCACCTCAGGTGGAGGGGGCCAAGGGCCCCAGCATTTT	CATSGGGGQGPQHF
.	TRBV7-2	TRBJ2-1	TRBD1	TGTGCCAGCAGCTCGCCCGGACAGGGACACTACAATGAGCAGTTCTTC	CASSSPGQGHYNEQFF
.	TRBV6-5	TRBJ1-2	.	TGTGCCAGCAGTCGACAGAGGATCGCTAACTATGGCTACACCTTC	CASSRQRIANYGYTF
.	TRBV10-3	TRBJ2-7	.	TGTGCCATGGGAAGGACTATCGAAGGTCACGAGCAGTACTTC	CAMGRTIEGHEQYF
few	TRBV28	TRBJ1-1	.	TGTGTCTGCGGGGCGATAATGAACACTGAAGCTTTCTTT	CVCGAIMNTEAFF
.	TRBV2	TRBJ2-2	TRBD1	TGTGCCAGCAGCGGACAGGGGGAGGTCACCGGGGAGCTGTTTTTT	CASSGQGEVTGELFF
.	TRBV7-8	TRBJ2-7	.	TGTGCCAGCAGCTTAAACCCTATTGTCTACGAGCAGTACTTC	CASSLNPIVYEQYF
.	TRBV7-2	TRBJ1-1	TRBD1	TGTGCCAGCAGCTACGACAGGGCTATCACTGAAGCTTTCTTT	CASSYDRAITEAFF
.	TRBV29-1	TRBJ1-1	.	TGCAGCTTACTTGAAGCTTTCTTT	CSLLEAFF
.	TRBV5-1	TRBJ1-5	.	TGCGCCAGCAGCTTGGAGGGGGGGGGCAATCAGCCCCAGCATTTT	CASSLEGGGNQPQHF
.	TRBV4-1	TRBJ1-1	.	TGCGCCAGCAGCCGGCCAGGGTCGAAGAACACTGAAGCTTTCTTT	CASSRPGSKNTEAFF
.	TRBV5-1	TRBJ2-2	.	TGCGCCAGCAGCTTGTCCGGGACTCCAGGAACCGGGGAGCTGTTTTTT	CASSLSGTPGTGELFF
.	TRBV9	TRBJ2-3	.	TGTGCCAGCAGCGCCCCCTCCCGCACAGATACGCAGTATTTT	CASSAPSRTDTQYF
.	TRBV27	TRBJ2-7	.	TGTGCCAGCAGTTTATCGAGGCTAGCTGAGCAGTACTTC	CASSLSRLAEQYF